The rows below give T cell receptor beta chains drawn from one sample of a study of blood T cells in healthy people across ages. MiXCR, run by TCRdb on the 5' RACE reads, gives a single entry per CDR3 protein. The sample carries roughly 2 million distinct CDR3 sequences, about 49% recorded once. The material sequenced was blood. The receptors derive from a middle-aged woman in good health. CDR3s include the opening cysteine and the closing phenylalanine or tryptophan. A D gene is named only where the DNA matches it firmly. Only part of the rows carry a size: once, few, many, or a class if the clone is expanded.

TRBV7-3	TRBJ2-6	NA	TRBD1	TGTGCCAGCCGGGACAGTCCCTCTGGGGCCAACGTCCTGACTTTC	CASRDSPSGANVLTF
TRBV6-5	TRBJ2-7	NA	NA	TGTGCCTGCAGTTCGGCACAAGTCTACAATGAGCAGTACTTC	CACSSAQVYNEQYF
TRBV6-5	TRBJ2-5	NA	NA	TGTGCCAGCAGAGACAGCGGGCAAGAGACCCAGTACTTC	CASRDSGQETQYF
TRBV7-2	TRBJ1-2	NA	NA	TGTGCCAGCAGCACTCGACAGGTTGGCTATGGCTACACCTTC	CASSTRQVGYGYTF
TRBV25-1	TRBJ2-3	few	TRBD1	TGTGCCAGCAGGCAGGGGGCTACAGATACGCAGTATTTT	CASRQGATDTQYF
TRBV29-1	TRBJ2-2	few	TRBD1	TGCAGCGCGTCACTATTGGGACAGGGACTGAACACCGGGGAGCTGTTTTTT	CSASLLGQGLNTGELFF
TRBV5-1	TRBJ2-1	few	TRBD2	TGCGCCAGCAGCTCTAAAGGGAGCGGGGGGTACAATGAGCAGTTCTTC	CASSSKGSGGYNEQFF
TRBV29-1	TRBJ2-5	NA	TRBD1	TGCAGCGTTGTTTCCCGACCCGGGACAGACCAAGAGACCCAGTACTTC	CSVVSRPGTDQETQYF
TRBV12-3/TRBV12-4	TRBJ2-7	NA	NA	TGTGCCAGCAGCCCCAGGGACACCGAAGCCTACGAGCAGTACTTC	CASSPRDTEAYEQYF
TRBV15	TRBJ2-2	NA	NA	TGTGCCACCAGCAGAGGTGCAGGGGGGACGGACGGGGAGCTGTTTTTT	CATSRGAGGTDGELFF
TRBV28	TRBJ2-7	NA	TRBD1	TGTGCCAGCAGTTCTACATTCCTAGGGGGCTCGTACGAGCAGTACTTC	CASSSTFLGGSYEQYF
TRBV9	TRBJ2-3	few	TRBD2	TGTGCCAGCAGTTTCGGGACTAGCGGGACAACTAGCACAGATACGCAGTATTTT	CASSFGTSGTTSTDTQYF
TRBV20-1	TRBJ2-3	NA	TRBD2	TGCAGTGCTAGGTTTGGCCTAGCGGGGGGGCGTGTAGATACGCAGTATTTT	CSARFGLAGGRVDTQYF
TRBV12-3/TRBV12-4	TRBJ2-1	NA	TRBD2	TGTGCCACCCTGTTGGCGGGGGGAAGCTCCTACAATGAGCAGTTCTTC	CATLLAGGSSYNEQFF
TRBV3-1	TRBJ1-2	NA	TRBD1	TGTGCCAGCAGCCGCAGGGACAGCATTAACTATGGCTACACCTTC	CASSRRDSINYGYTF
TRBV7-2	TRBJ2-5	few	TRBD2	TGTGCCAGCAGCAGTGGACTAGCGGGGGGCCCCTACCAAGAGACCCAGTACTTC	CASSSGLAGGPYQETQYF
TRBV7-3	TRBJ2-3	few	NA	TGTGCCAGCAGCTCGGACATAACTAGCACAGATACGCAGTATTTT	CASSSDITSTDTQYF
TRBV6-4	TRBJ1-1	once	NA	TGTGCCAGCACCAAGACAGTACCGAACACTGAAGCTTTCTTT	CASTKTVPNTEAFF
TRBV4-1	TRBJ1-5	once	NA	TGCGCCAGCAGCCAACGGGGATGGGATCAGCCCCAGCATTTT	CASSQRGWDQPQHF
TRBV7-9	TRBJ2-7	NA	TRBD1	TGTGCCAGCAGCCGTCCAGGACAGGGGTGGTTCTACGAGCAGTACTTC	CASSRPGQGWFYEQYF
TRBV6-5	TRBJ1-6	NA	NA	TGTGCCAGCAGTTACTCCCCCCTCCGCTCCTATAATTCACCCCTCCACTTT	CASSYSPLRSYNSPLHF
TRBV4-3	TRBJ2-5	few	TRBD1	TGCGCCAGCAGCCAGAGGGGGCAAGTTGGGATTGGAGAGACCCAGTACTTC	CASSQRGQVGIGETQYF
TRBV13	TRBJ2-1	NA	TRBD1	TGTGCCAGCAGCGGACAGGACTTCTACAATGAGCAGTTCTTC	CASSGQDFYNEQFF
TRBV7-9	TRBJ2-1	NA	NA	TGTGCCAGCGGCGGCCTCCTCGAGAATGAGCAGTTCTTC	CASGGLLENEQFF